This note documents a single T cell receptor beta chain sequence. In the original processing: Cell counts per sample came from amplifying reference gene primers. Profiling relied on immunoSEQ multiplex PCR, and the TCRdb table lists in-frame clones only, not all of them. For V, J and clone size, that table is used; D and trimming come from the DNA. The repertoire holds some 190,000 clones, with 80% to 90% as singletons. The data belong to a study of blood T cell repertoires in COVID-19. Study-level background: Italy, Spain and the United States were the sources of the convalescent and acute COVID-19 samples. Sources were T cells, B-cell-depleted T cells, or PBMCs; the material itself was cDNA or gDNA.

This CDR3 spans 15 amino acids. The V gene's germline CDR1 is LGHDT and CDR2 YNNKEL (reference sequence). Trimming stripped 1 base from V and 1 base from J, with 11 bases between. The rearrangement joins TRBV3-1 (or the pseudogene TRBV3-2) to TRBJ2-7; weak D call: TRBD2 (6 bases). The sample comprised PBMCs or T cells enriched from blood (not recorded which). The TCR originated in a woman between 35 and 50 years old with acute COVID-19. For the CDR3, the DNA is TGTGCCAGCAGCCAAGGGACTACCGCATCCTACGAGCAGTACTTC. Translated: CASSQGTTASYEQYF.